Listed below are T cell receptor beta chains from one sample, sequenced in a study of CD8 T cells in Susac syndrome. One entry per CDR3 protein results from TCRdb running MiXCR on the immunoSEQ multiplex PCR reads. The sample contains 150,000 to 200,000 distinct CDR3 sequences, 90% to 95% of which appear only once. The sequenced sample was CD8+ T cells from PBMCs. The receptors shown here come from a human donor with multiple sclerosis. Both conserved end residues are part of each CDR3. D genes are given only for firm matches. Clone size is not always given. Where it is, it says once, few, many or a class for expanded clones.

CDR3 | DNA | J | V | size | D
CATWAGTSNQPQHF | TGTGCCACCTGGGCGGGAACTAGCAATCAGCCCCAGCATTTT | TRBJ1-5 | TRBV19 | . | .
CASSQARTGAKNIQYF | TGTGCCAGCAGCCAAGCCAGGACAGGGGCCAAAAACATTCAGTACTTC | TRBJ2-4 | TRBV3-1 | . | TRBD1
CASGTGDTQYF | TGTGCCAGCGGTACAGGAGATACGCAGTATTTT | TRBJ2-3 | TRBV6-5 | . | .
CASSQVGGLSGSSYNEQFF | TGTGCCAGCAGCCAAGTAGGGGGCCTTAGCGGGAGCTCCTACAATGAGCAGTTCTTC | TRBJ2-1 | TRBV3-1 | . | TRBD2
CASSTPTGAPSYNEQFF | TGTGCCAGTAGTACGCCAACAGGGGCCCCTTCCTACAATGAGCAGTTCTTC | TRBJ2-1 | TRBV19 | . | TRBD1
CASSVGGHSNQPQHF | TGTGCCAGCAGCGTAGGGGGGCACAGCAATCAGCCCCAGCATTTT | TRBJ1-5 | TRBV9 | . | .
CSVEWLANSYNEQFF | TGCAGCGTTGAATGGCTAGCGAACTCCTACAATGAGCAGTTCTTC | TRBJ2-1 | TRBV29-1 | . | .
CASKGYTGELFF | TGTGCCAGCAAGGGTTACACCGGGGAGCTGTTTTTT | TRBJ2-2 | TRBV2 | few | .
CASSGEGIAKNIQYF | TGTGCCAGCAGCGGAGAGGGAATAGCCAAAAACATTCAGTACTTC | TRBJ2-4 | TRBV11-2 | . | .
CASSPYFSPYEQYF | TGTGCCAGCAGTCCCTACTTTTCTCCCTACGAGCAGTACTTC | TRBJ2-7 | TRBV27 | . | .
CASSSDRGNEKLFF | TGTGCCAGCAGCTCCGACAGGGGTAATGAAAAACTGTTTTTT | TRBJ1-4 | TRBV13 | . | TRBD1
CASSPGSYNEQFF | TGTGCCAGCAGCCCGGGCTCCTACAATGAGCAGTTCTTC | TRBJ2-1 | TRBV12-3/TRBV12-4 | . | .
CASSQDFGAHEQYF | TGTGCCAGCAGCCAAGACTTTGGGGCACACGAGCAGTACTTC | TRBJ2-7 | TRBV16 | . | .
CSADGYGYTF | TGCAGCGCCGACGGCTATGGCTACACCTTC | TRBJ1-2 | TRBV29-1 | . | .
CASSARDRVNYGYTF | TGTGCCAGCAGTGCCCGGGACAGAGTTAACTATGGCTACACCTTC | TRBJ1-2 | TRBV6-5 | . | TRBD1
CSARVGSLYEQYF | TGCAGTGCTAGAGTCGGCAGTCTTTACGAGCAGTACTTC | TRBJ2-7 | TRBV20-1 | . | .
CASSLEGLAGAYEQYF | TGTGCCAGCAGCTTAGAGGGCCTAGCGGGAGCCTACGAGCAGTACTTC | TRBJ2-7 | TRBV11-2 | . | TRBD2
CASSTQNQPGGYTF | TGTGCCAGCAGTACCCAAAATCAGCCTGGGGGCTACACCTTC | TRBJ1-2 | TRBV25-1 | . | .
CSAGTTFPYNEQFF | TGCAGCGCCGGAACTACCTTCCCCTACAATGAGCAGTTCTTC | TRBJ2-1 | TRBV29-1 | . | .
CASSLRVADTQYF | TGCGCCAGCAGCTTACGCGTTGCAGATACGCAGTATTTT | TRBJ2-3 | TRBV5-1 | . | .
CASSPGAFRPQHF | TGTGCCAGCAGCCCCGGGGCCTTTCGACCCCAGCATTTT | TRBJ1-5 | TRBV12-3/TRBV12-4 | . | .
CSATRTSGRSDEQFF | TGCAGTGCTACGCGGACTAGCGGGAGATCAGATGAGCAGTTCTTC | TRBJ2-1 | TRBV20-1 | . | TRBD2